One TCR beta chain is described in this entry. Per germline, CDR1 SGHRS and CDR2 YFSETQ. V was trimmed by 0 bases and J by 2 bases, leaving 9 bases between them. The CDR3 is made up of 14 amino acids. For TCRbeta, the library was prepared with unique molecular identifiers. TCRdb reprocessed the PCR reads with MiXCR, giving one entry per CDR3 protein. The table has around 800,000 distinct CDR3 sequences, 15% to 20% seen once; the top ten hold 5%. This sample was taken from a study of T-cell reconstitution after alpha-beta-depleted transplantation in children. This receptor was identified in a male patient between 5 and 17 years old who had a stem cell transplant for acute lymphoblastic leukemia, so the T cells may come from the graft donor. The chain combines TRBV5-1 with TRBJ2-7, with D maybe TRBD1 (5 bases). Sequenced here: PBMCs, mostly from graft donor cells, sampled 360 days after TCRalphabeta/CD19-depleted stem cell transplant. Here the CDR3 reads CASSLAWGPYEQYF. CDR3 DNA sequence: TGCGCCAGCAGCTTGGCATGGGGCCCCTACGAGCAGTACTTC.